This entry lists 28 T cell receptor beta chains sequenced from one sample in a study of blood T cell repertoires in COVID-19. The data were produced by immunoSEQ multiplex PCR, yet TCRdb's version contains in-frame clones alone and is incomplete. Among about 43,000 clones listed, approximately 87% were seen once. Source material: peripheral blood. The receptors come from a human donor in a cohort sampled during active COVID-19.

The chain joins TRBV3-1 (or the pseudogene TRBV3-2) to TRBJ1-3; TRBD1 matches at 7 bases. Germline V CDR1 and CDR2: LGHDT, YNNKEL (reference sequence). V lost 0 bases to trimming and J lost 0 bases; unmatched junction nucleotides: 8. The length of the CDR3 is 18 residues. This chain's CDR3 is CASSQDWGRGDSGNTIYF. CDR3 DNA sequence: TGTGCCAGCAGCCAAGACTGGGGCAGGGGGGACTCTGGAAACACCATATATTTT.

The CDR3 protein is CASSGPTGELFF. The CDR3, as DNA: TGTGCCAGCAGCGGCCCCACCGGGGAGCTGTTTTTT. The chain uses TRBV3-1 (or the pseudogene TRBV3-2) and TRBJ2-2; D gene unclear. Germline assignment: CDR1 LGHDT and CDR2 YNNKEL (reference sequence). This CDR3 has 12 amino acids. The germline V and J ends were trimmed by 5 bases and 4 bases, with 5 bases remaining between them.

The J gene is TRBJ2-3, the V gene TRBV9, with D possibly being TRBD2 (6 bases). The CDR3 runs 13 residues. Germline V lookup: CDR1 SGDLS, CDR2 YYNGEE. The germline V and J ends were trimmed by 3 bases and 6 bases, with 11 bases remaining between them. The chain's CDR3 is CASSGVAGDTQYF. CDR3 DNA sequence: TGTGCCAGCAGCGGTGTGGCGGGGGATACGCAGTATTTT. Using reference TRBV9 and TRBJ2-3 for the parts outside the CDR3, the full variable domain is DSGVTQTPKHLITATGQRVTLRCSPRSGDLSVYWYQQSLDQGLQFLIQYYNGEERAKGNILERFSAQQFPDLHSELNLSSLELGDSALYFCASSGVAGDTQYFGPGTRLTVL.

J is TRBJ2-5 and V is TRBV3-1 (or the pseudogene TRBV3-2); 14 bases agree with TRBD2. Trimming removed 1 base from V and 5 bases from J; junction bases left unmatched: 12. Germline assignment: CDR1 LGHDT and CDR2 YNNKEL (reference sequence). The CDR3 has 19 residues. CDR3 region: CASSQVPGTSGGSTETQYF. For the CDR3, the DNA is TGTGCCAGCAGCCAAGTCCCCGGGACTAGCGGGGGTTCCACGGAGACCCAGTACTTC.

The J gene is TRBJ2-1, the V gene TRBV6-5; TRBD2 agrees at 10 bases. Trimming cost V 4 bases and J 5 bases; bases outside gene matches: 2. The CDR3 loop spans 14 amino acids. Germline values: CDR1 MNHEY, CDR2 SVGAGI. The CDR3 here is CASSSSGGDNEQFF. CDR3 DNA: TGTGCCAGCAGTTCGAGCGGGGGGGACAATGAGCAGTTCTTC.

As to this clone: The junction shows a germline mismatch at one end, possibly a read error. V is TRBV4-2 and J is TRBJ2-7; 7 bases are shared with TRBD2. Looked up from germline, CDR1 is LGHNA and CDR2 is YNFKEQ. CDR3 size: 14 residues. As DNA, the CDR3 is TGTGCCAGCAGCCAAGATCGGGGGGACGGGGGGATTCTCTTC. As protein: CASSQDRGDGGILF.

This chain connects TRBV10-1 to TRBJ2-3; 8 nucleotides agree with TRBD2. This CDR3 has 16 amino acids. With 0 bases clipped from V and 4 bases from J, the junction kept 6 bases outside the gene matches. CDR1 is WNHNN and CDR2 is SYGVQD in the germline V gene (reference sequence). The CDR3 DNA is TGCGCCAGCAGTGAGTCGAACGGGGGGGCATCAGATACGCAGTATTTT. Amino acid sequence: CASSESNGGASDTQYF.

This sequence joins TRBV6-2 or TRBV6-3 and TRBJ1-5; D perhaps matches TRBD1 (5 bases). The CDR3 is made up of 15 amino acids. V shed 5 bases and J shed 2 bases, with 13 bases lying between them. Germline assignment: CDR1 MNHEY and CDR2 SVGEGT. DNA of the CDR3: TGTGCCAGCAGTGCTGCTCTAGGGGGCAATCAGCCCCAGCATTTT. As protein: CASSAALGGNQPQHF.

This chain uses TRBV18 with TRBJ1-2, with D maybe TRBD1 (5 bases). Germline-derived CDR1 and CDR2 are KGHSH and LQKENI. V lost 3 bases and J 5 bases, leaving 10 bases between the germline ends. The CDR3 sequence is 13 residues long. CDR3 loop: CASSPDRTYGYTF. The CDR3 DNA sequence: TGTGCCAGCTCACCCGACAGAACATATGGCTACACCTTC.

This clone is termed medium-sized. V usage is TRBV19 and J usage is TRBJ1-5; TRBD1 might be the D (6 bases). Trimming stripped 9 bases from V and 4 bases from J, with 16 bases between. CDR1 and CDR2 (germline): LNHDA, SQIVND (reference sequence). The CDR3 has 14 residues. Here the CDR3 DNA reads TGTGCCAGCGAGTCCGGGACATGGAATCAGCCCCAGCATTTT. Its translation is CASESGTWNQPQHF.

The gene calls are TRBV5-4 and TRBJ1-1; no firm D call. This CDR3 contains 13 residues. Trimming removed 6 bases from V and 1 base from J, with 10 bases in between. Per germline, CDR1 SGHNT and CDR2 YYREEE (reference sequence). The CDR3, as DNA: TGTGCCAGCACCCCCTCCGGGAACACTGAAGCTTTCTTT. Amino acids: CASTPSGNTEAFF.

This clone turned up a few times. This chain uses TRBV5-5 with TRBJ1-1, with D possibly matching TRBD1 (5 bases). The CDR3 extends over 13 amino acids. Germline CDR1 and CDR2: SGHKS and YYEKEE (reference sequence). V was shortened by 3 bases and J by 4 bases, with 10 bases between the two germline ends. This CDR3 is CASSWDGGTEAFF. CDR3 nucleotide sequence: TGTGCCAGCAGCTGGGACGGGGGCACTGAAGCTTTCTTT.

This clone was counted a single time. The rearrangement links TRBV6-6 to TRBJ2-1, with 8 bases lining up with TRBD1. The CDR3 length is 14 residues. The V gene end was trimmed by 6 bases and the J gene end by 2 bases; junction bases not matched to a gene: 3. Per germline, CDR1 MNHNY and CDR2 SVGAGI (reference sequence). The CDR3 bases are TGTGCCAGCAGGCGACAGGGGCCCTACAATGAGCAGTTCTTC. It translates to CASRRQGPYNEQFF.

In DNA, the CDR3 is TGTGCCAGCAGCGAGAAAGGACTAGGACTGATTTATGGCTACACCTTC. It yields the protein CASSEKGLGLIYGYTF. The chain links TRBV7-9 to TRBJ1-2; unclear D gene. CDR1 is SEHNR and CDR2 is FQNEAQ in the germline V gene (reference sequence). The CDR3 runs to 16 residues. Trimming left V 5 bases short and J 5 bases short, with 21 bases between.

V usage is TRBV15 and J usage is TRBJ1-5, with D unclear. The CDR3 runs 15 residues. Germline lookup yields CDR1 LNHNV and CDR2 YYDKDF (reference sequence). The germline V and J ends were trimmed by 3 bases and 4 bases, with 13 bases remaining between them. CDR3 sequence reads: CATSRDRTGNQPQHF. The CDR3, as DNA: TGTGCCACCAGCAGGGATCGGACGGGGAATCAGCCCCAGCATTTT.

The gene calls are TRBV7-2 and TRBJ1-2; 7 bases line up with TRBD1. CDR1 is SGHTA, CDR2 FQGNSA, per germline. This CDR3 has 13 residues. V shed 3 bases and J 4 bases; nucleotides not matched to a gene: 2. This CDR3 is CASSLGQSYGYTF. DNA of the CDR3: TGTGCCAGCAGCTTGGGACAGAGCTATGGCTACACCTTC.

V usage is TRBV6-5 and J usage is TRBJ1-2, with 8 bases identical to TRBD1. Trimming removed 5 bases from V and 0 bases from J; junction bases left unmatched: 2. The CDR3 runs to 14 residues. CDR1 is MNHEY, CDR2 SVGAGI, per germline. This chain's CDR3 is CASSRQGPNYGYTF. CDR3 in DNA: TGTGCCAGCAGTAGACAGGGGCCTAACTATGGCTACACCTTC.

J is TRBJ2-5 and V is TRBV18; 7 nucleotides match TRBD1. V was clipped by 3 bases and J by 6 bases; unmatched bases: 7. CDR3 size: 14 residues. The germline gives CDR1 KGHSH, CDR2 LQKENI. The CDR3 nucleotides are TGTGCCAGCTCACCGGTTGACAGGGAAAAGACCCAGTACTTC. Its protein product is CASSPVDREKTQYF.

This chain joins TRBV7-6 and TRBJ2-1; possible D gene TRBD2, 5 bases. V was cut by 5 bases and J by 10 bases, with 21 bases left in between. The CDR3 length is 15 residues. Per the germline V gene, CDR1 is SGHVS and CDR2 is FNYEAQ. In DNA form, the CDR3 reads TGTGCCAGCAGCCCCGCCGGTTTGACGGGCGGGGAGCAGTTCTTC. Residues: CASSPAGLTGGEQFF.

V is TRBV11-1 and J is TRBJ2-5; 7 bases map to TRBD1. Germline V CDR1 and CDR2: SGHAT, FQDESV (reference sequence). V gave up 5 bases and J gave up 1 base; unmatched junction bases: 7. The CDR3 length is 15 residues. CDR3: CASSLEGQTQETQYF. The CDR3 region has the DNA TGTGCCAGCAGCCTCGAGGGACAGACCCAAGAGACCCAGTACTTC.

This clone is a singleton in its sample. The chain employs TRBV10-3 and TRBJ2-7; D possibly corresponds to TRBD1 (6 bases). The length of the CDR3 is 16 residues. CDR1 ENHRY and CDR2 SYGVKD come from the germline V gene. The ends were cut back, 4 bases at V and 4 bases at J, with 20 bases in the middle. The CDR3 loop is CAISGPEGHKMYEQYF. The CDR3 nucleotides read TGTGCCATCAGTGGTCCAGAGGGACATAAGATGTACGAGCAGTACTTC.

CDR3 amino acids: CASRGGNQPQHF. CDR3 nucleotides: TGTGCCAGCAGAGGGGGAAATCAGCCCCAGCATTTT. The chain couples TRBV25-1 to TRBJ1-5, with D perhaps matching TRBD1 (6 bases). Trimming took off 6 bases at V and 4 bases at J, with 7 bases between the two ends. The germline CDR1 and CDR2 sequences are MGHDK and SYGVNS. The CDR3 is 12 residues long.

This clone was counted between two and nine times. The CDR3 DNA reads as TGTGCCAGTAGTATTCAAGCAGGTACGCAGTATTTT. This sequence encodes CASSIQAGTQYF. The chain uses TRBV19 and TRBJ2-3; D call uncertain. In germline, CDR1 is LNHDA, CDR2 SQIVND (reference sequence). V lost 3 bases and J 8 bases, leaving 9 bases between the germline ends. The CDR3 is 12 amino acids.

The chain joins TRBV18 to TRBJ1-1; D not certain. The CDR3 runs to 14 residues. CDR1 is KGHSH, CDR2 LQKENI, per germline. V shed 0 bases and J shed 3 bases, with 8 bases lying between them. CDR3 coding DNA: TGTGCCAGCTCACCACCTGTCACAGACACTGAAGCTTTCTTT. Amino acid sequence: CASSPPVTDTEAFF.

The chain recombines TRBV21-1 with TRBJ2-1; no DNA check was done on the table's D call, TRBD1. TRBV21-1 is labeled a pseudogene. This CDR3 contains 12 residues. The CDR3 reads CASSTRQPQQFF. The CDR3 DNA is TGTGCCAGCAGCACGCGACAGCCGCAGCAGTTCTTC.

V is TRBV9 and J is TRBJ2-5; 8 nucleotides align to TRBD2. Trimming took 0 bases from V and 3 from J; bases not matched to a gene: 4. Per germline, CDR1 SGDLS and CDR2 YYNGEE. There are 15 residues in the CDR3. CDR3 nucleotide sequence: TGTGCCAGCAGCGTAGAGGGCGGGGGGAAAGAGACCCAGTACTTC. Translating gives CASSVEGGGKETQYF.

The chain joins TRBV7-9 to TRBJ2-7; the match to TRBD1 covers 8 bases. V gave up 5 bases and J gave up 5 bases; unmatched junction bases: 8. Per germline, CDR1 SEHNR and CDR2 FQNEAQ (reference sequence). The length of the CDR3 is 14 residues. In DNA, the CDR3 is TGTGCCAGCAGCCGGACAGGGATTATTGACGAGCAGTACTTC. Its translation: CASSRTGIIDEQYF.

Of note for this clone: Other DNA sequences within the sample encode an identical CDR3. The chain couples TRBV19 to TRBJ1-6; 7 bases are a match to TRBD1. This CDR3 spans 15 amino acids. Trimming removed 6 bases from V and 7 bases from J; junction bases left unmatched: 9. CDR1 and CDR2 from the germline V gene are LNHDA and SQIVND (reference sequence). Written as DNA, the CDR3 is TGTGCCAGTAGCACGCCGGGACAGAGAAATTCACCCCTCCACTTT. Translation gives CASSTPGQRNSPLHF.